This is a list of T cell receptor beta chains from one sample in a study of breast tumors, draining lymph nodes, adjacent tissues. TCRdb reprocessed the multiplex PCR reads with MiXCR, giving one entry per CDR3 protein. The profile shows some 140,000 distinct CDR3 sequences, 21% of them singletons. Specimen: axillary lymph node tissue. The receptor source for this set is a female donor with breast cancer. Some clones in this sample may be carry-over from other donors' samples. The CDR3 runs from the conserved cysteine through the conserved F or W. Each record gives: clone size, D gene, J gene, V gene, CDR3 DNA, CDR3 protein. A D gene is named only where the DNA matches it firmly. A clone size is listed for some rows: how often the clone was seen (once, few, many), or a class if it is expanded.

clone_size: NA
d_call: NA
j_call: TRBJ1-2
v_call: TRBV30
cdr3_nt: TGTGCCTGGAGTGGCGGGACCACAGGGACTAACTATGGCTACCCCTTC
cdr3_aa: CAWSGGTTGTNYGYPF

clone_size: many
d_call: NA
j_call: TRBJ1-2
v_call: TRBV27
cdr3_nt: TGTGCCAGCAGTAACCTACAGACTAACTATGGCTACACCTTC
cdr3_aa: CASSNLQTNYGYTF

clone_size: NA
d_call: TRBD1
j_call: TRBJ2-1
v_call: TRBV28
cdr3_nt: TGTGCCAGCAGTTTAGAGACAGGGAAGGGCAATGAGCAGTTCTTC
cdr3_aa: CASSLETGKGNEQFF

clone_size: NA
d_call: NA
j_call: TRBJ1-5
v_call: TRBV28
cdr3_nt: TGTGCCACCACGGACGGACATCAGCCCCAGCATTTT
cdr3_aa: CATTDGHQPQHF

clone_size: NA
d_call: NA
j_call: TRBJ1-4
v_call: TRBV5-4
cdr3_nt: TGTGCCAGCAGCTCCCTGTCAGAGCCTAATGAAAAACTGTTTTTT
cdr3_aa: CASSSLSEPNEKLFF

clone_size: many
d_call: NA
j_call: TRBJ2-3
v_call: TRBV4-1
cdr3_nt: TGCGCCAGCAGCCTAGAACCCACCGGCACAGATACGCAGTATTTT
cdr3_aa: CASSLEPTGTDTQYF

clone_size: NA
d_call: NA
j_call: TRBJ2-2
v_call: TRBV19
cdr3_nt: TGTGCCAGTAGCCTCCAGGTCGCTTGGGGCACCGGGGAGCTGTTTTTT
cdr3_aa: CASSLQVAWGTGELFF

clone_size: NA
d_call: TRBD1
j_call: TRBJ1-2
v_call: TRBV20-1
cdr3_nt: TGCAGTGCCCAGATAATACGGGACAGGGGTGGCTACACCTTC
cdr3_aa: CSAQIIRDRGGYTF

clone_size: NA
d_call: NA
j_call: TRBJ1-2
v_call: TRBV27
cdr3_nt: TGTGCCAGCAGCCAGACCCGGGGAGACGGCTACACCTTC
cdr3_aa: CASSQTRGDGYTF

clone_size: many
d_call: NA
j_call: TRBJ1-3
v_call: TRBV12-3/TRBV12-4
cdr3_nt: TGTGCCAGCAGTTTCGGAAACACCATATATTTT
cdr3_aa: CASSFGNTIYF

clone_size: many
d_call: NA
j_call: TRBJ2-7
v_call: TRBV6-2/TRBV6-3
cdr3_nt: TGTGCCAGCAGTATCACCGGACAATACTCCTACGAGCAGTACTTC
cdr3_aa: CASSITGQYSYEQYF

clone_size: NA
d_call: NA
j_call: TRBJ2-1
v_call: TRBV5-6
cdr3_nt: TGTGCCAGCAGCTTGGCCGGGGCTAGTCCCTATGAGCAGTTCTTC
cdr3_aa: CASSLAGASPYEQFF

clone_size: many
d_call: TRBD1
j_call: TRBJ2-1
v_call: TRBV27
cdr3_nt: TGTGCCAGCAGAAGACAGGGAAGGGGGAATGAGCAGTTCTTC
cdr3_aa: CASRRQGRGNEQFF

clone_size: many
d_call: NA
j_call: TRBJ1-2
v_call: TRBV18
cdr3_nt: TGTGCCAGCTCACCGTACGGGGTCGGGGACTATGGCTACACCTTC
cdr3_aa: CASSPYGVGDYGYTF